This TCR beta chain is drawn from a study of technical replicates of blood from a handful of donors (dated by TCRdb to about 2017). Points on this clone: Its antigen remains unidentified. It has no much larger one-base neighbor in the sample; base qualities were not kept.

The protocol used for the library was the immunoSEQ multiplex PCR assay. In its TCRdb copy, this immuneACCESS table keeps in-frame sequences only and misses some clones. Where compared with another copy, unresolved V genes explain less than half of these, and the others have no known cause. Within this sample are about 61,000 clones, with about 96% of them counted one time only. About 0.2% of the sample rests with the top ten. Material: T cells isolated from PBMCs. This receptor was identified in a human donor in good health.

The DNA reads TGTGCCAGCAGCTTAATCGGGGAGGGCACTGAAGCTTTCTTT. Its protein product is CASSLIGEGTEAFF. Rearrangement joined TRBV7-9 to TRBJ1-1, with the D gene uncertain. The junction shows trimming of 2 bases on V and 4 bases on J, plus 11 bases between the germline ends. Sequences SEHNR (CDR1) and FQNEAQ (CDR2) are obtained from the germline V gene (reference sequence). The CDR3 measures 14 amino acids from cysteine to phenylalanine. Here the CDR3 DNA is all that survives: 42 bases in frame from base 1. The variable domain in full, with residues beyond the CDR3 obtained from the reference TRBV7-9 and TRBJ1-1 genes, is DTGVSQNPRHKITKRGQNVTFRCDPISEHNRLYWYRQTLGQGPEFLTYFQNEAQLEKSRLLSDRFSAERPKGSFSTLEIQRTEQGDSAMYLCASSLIGEGTEAFFGQGTRLTVV.